The clone carrying this T cell receptor (beta chain) was counted many times. Antigen specificity is unknown. This specimen comes from a study of T cells in Graves' hyperthyroidism and ophthalmopathy. Study-wide points: Ophthalmopathy was distinguished from stable hyperthyroidism by 13 V-J signatures.

Trimming took 6 bases from V and 7 from J, leaving 9 bases between them. This CDR3 has 12 residues. The germline V gene has CDR1 MNHNS and CDR2 SASEGT. TCR beta CDR3 regions were amplified from RNA. HTBI primers were used for first-round RT-PCR of the TCR CDR3. One entry per CDR3 protein, called by TCRdb with MiXCR from the multiplex PCR reads. The sample has roughly 280,000 distinct CDR3 sequences, about 17% seen once. This chain links TRBV6-1 with TRBJ2-2; D ambiguous. The origin of this receptor is a woman aged 60-75 years with Graves' ophthalmopathy. The sequenced sample consisted of blood. The CDR3 spells CASRGMSGELFF. The CDR3 nucleotides are TGTGCCAGCAGGGGTATGAGCGGGGAGCTGTTTTTT.